Sequencing of this TCR beta chain was carried out in a study of T cells in localized non-small cell lung cancer. Germline V gives CDR1 SNHLY, CDR2 FYNNEI. V dropped 6 bases and J dropped 5; count of bases not matched to a gene: 18. The CDR3 sequence is 17 residues long. Using immunoSEQ multiplex PCR, the repertoire was profiled, and TCRdb retains in-frame clones only, with some absent. The table shows approximately 54,000 clones, with over 80% occurring only once. The gene calls are TRBV2 and TRBJ2-5, with 7 nucleotides matching TRBD1. The sample consisted of peripheral blood, taken before any cancer treatment. This clonotype was sampled from an older female donor with stage II squamous cell lung carcinoma. CDR3 nucleotide sequence: TGTGCCAGCAGGGGAAAGGGGCAACAGGGGCCGGTGGAGACCCAGTACTTC. Translation gives CASRGKGQQGPVETQYF.